This T cell receptor beta chain was recorded in a study of OX40 agonist ivuxolimab in advanced cancers. The V gene's germline CDR1 is SEHNR and CDR2 FQNEAQ (reference sequence). The ends lost 6 bases at V and 1 base at J; junction bases unmatched: 7. The CDR3 is 16 amino acids. Sequencing was performed with immunoSEQ multiplex PCR; in TCRdb, only in-frame clones are kept and a portion is missing. Among tens of thousands of clones listed, approximately 86% were seen once. V and J are TRBV7-9 and TRBJ1-4, with 8 bases aligning to TRBD1. This clonotype was sampled from an adult with an advanced solid tumor such as melanoma, head and neck, liver or kidney cancer. The input for sequencing was CD4+ or CD8+ T cells sorted from blood, taken in a trial of the OX40 agonist ivuxolimab. In nucleotides, the CDR3 is TGTGCCAGCAGTCCTTCTACAGGGGGAACTAATGAAAAACTGTTTTTT. Translating gives CASSPSTGGTNEKLFF. The whole variable domain, remainder taken from reference TRBV7-9 and TRBJ1-4, is DTGVSQNPRHKITKRGQNVTFRCDPISEHNRLYWYRQTLGQGPEFLTYFQNEAQLEKSRLLSDRFSAERPKGSFSTLEIQRTEQGDSAMYLCASSPSTGGTNEKLFFGSGTQLSVL.